Presented here are 26 T cell receptor gamma chains from one specimen sequenced in a study of gamma-delta T cells after stem cell transplantation. TCRdb reran clone calling via CATT on the RT-PCR reads. The sample shows thousands of gamma-chain clones, roughly 5.3% of them seen only once. Specimen: gamma-delta T cells. These receptor sequences come from a human donor. It is not recorded whose cells these are; they may come from a transplant donor.

As for this clone: Germline is not matched at one junction end, which may reflect a read error. J is TRGJ1 or TRGJ2 and V is TRGV2. Germline loops: CDR1 EGSNGY, CDR2 YDSYNSKV. This CDR3 has 12 amino acids. The CDR3 nucleotides are TGTGCCACCTGGGACGGGCCAAAGGAGAAACTTTTT. Translated, it gives CATWDGPKEKLF.

In its sample, this clone is medium-sized. V is TRGV9 and J is TRGJ1 or TRGJ2. Germline V gene data show CDR1 as GITISATS and CDR2 as ISYDGTV (reference sequence). V trimming: 0 bases; J trimming: 2 bases; junction bases outside the gene matches: 10. The CDR3 contains 16 residues. This chain's CDR3 is CALWEVHVYYYYKKLF. In DNA, the CDR3 is TGTGCCTTGTGGGAGGTGCATGTATACTATTATTATAAGAAACTCTTT.

By sample fraction, this clone is medium-sized. In the same sample, other DNA sequences code for this CDR3. V and J are TRGV3 and TRGJ1 or TRGJ2. V was clipped by 4 bases and J by 7 bases; unmatched bases: 4. This CDR3 contains 11 residues. The germline CDR1 and CDR2 sequences are VTNTFY and YDVSTARD (reference sequence). In DNA, the CDR3 is TGTGCCACCTGGGAGAGGTATAAGAAACTCTTT. It specifies CATWERYKKLF.

This clone was seen only a few times. The chain combines TRGV3 with TRGJ1 or TRGJ2. Trimming cost V 0 bases and J 2 bases; bases outside gene matches: 4. The CDR3 consists of 14 residues. Germline CDR1 and CDR2: VTNTFY and YDVSTARD (reference sequence). The DNA of the CDR3 is TGTGCCACCTGGGACAGGCAGCATTATTATAAGAAACTCTTT. Translating gives CATWDRQHYYKKLF.

A remark on this clone: A much larger clone lies one base from this, so it may be a read error. V is TRGV9 and J is TRGJP. The J segment lost 4 bases and the V segment lost 0 bases, leaving 3 bases of the junction unmatched. CDR1 is GITISATS and CDR2 is ISYDGTV in the germline V gene (reference sequence). The CDR3 length is 17 residues. This CDR3 is CALWEVIQELGKKIKVF. DNA for the CDR3: TGTGCCTTGTGGGAGGTGATCCAAGAGTTGGGCAAAAAAATCAAGGTATTT.

Within the sample, this clone is medium-sized. V is TRGV9 and J is TRGJ1 or TRGJ2. The CDR3 contains 13 residues. Per germline, CDR1 GITISATS and CDR2 ISYDGTV (reference sequence). Trimming removed 0 bases from V and 12 bases from J; junction bases left unmatched: 11. CDR3 sequence: CALWEVAPPRKLF. CDR3 sequence (DNA): TGTGCCTTGTGGGAGGTGGCCCCCCCAAGGAAACTCTTT.

This clone is deemed hyperexpanded. V gene TRGV2 combines with J gene TRGJ1 or TRGJ2. The CDR3 has 14 amino acids. Germline V gene data show CDR1 as EGSNGY and CDR2 as YDSYNSKV. The V segment lost 1 base and the J segment 8 bases; nucleotides outside the gene matches: 11. The CDR3 sequence: CATWDGLEDNKKLF. The CDR3 coding sequence is TGTGCCACCTGGGACGGACTTGAAGATAATAAGAAACTCTTT.

By sample fraction, this clone is medium-sized. The chain links TRGV9 to TRGJP. The CDR3 has 16 amino acids. Germline V gene data show CDR1 as GITISATS and CDR2 as ISYDGTV (reference sequence). The ends lost 4 bases at V and 9 bases at J; junction bases unmatched: 9. CDR3 sequence reads: CALWDDNGLGKKIKVF. Here the CDR3 DNA reads TGTGCCTTGTGGGACGACAACGGGTTGGGCAAAAAAATCAAGGTATTT.

This clone turned up a few times. The rearrangement joins TRGV4 to TRGJ1 or TRGJ2. CDR1 is EGSTGY and CDR2 is YDSYTSSV in the germline V gene. The CDR3 sequence is 13 residues long. V was clipped by 3 bases and J by 5 bases; unmatched bases: 7. The CDR3 DNA follows: TGTGCCACCTGGGATATCGAGGATTATAAGAAACTCTTT. Its protein product is CATWDIEDYKKLF.

A few counts support this clone. The chain has TRGV8 and TRGJP2. Trimming cost V 0 bases and J 4 bases; bases outside gene matches: 11. CDR1 is VENAVY, CDR2 YDSYNSRV, per germline. This CDR3 has 17 residues. CDR3 nucleotide sequence: TGTGCCACCTGGGATAGGCCTGGATCCCTTAGTGATTGGATCAAGACGTTT. This gives the protein CATWDRPGSLSDWIKTF.

This clone is deemed medium-sized (0.01 to 0.1%). CDR3 coding DNA: TGTGCCACCTGGGAGCGAGGTGATTATTATAAGAAACTCTTT. Protein product: CATWERGDYYKKLF. V and J are TRGV4 and TRGJ1 or TRGJ2. The V gene end was trimmed by 4 bases and the J gene end by 2 bases; junction bases not matched to a gene: 8. CDR3 size: 14 residues. Germline-derived CDR1 and CDR2 are EGSTGY and YDSYTSSV.

This clone occurred a few times. The sample has other DNA sequences that encode this CDR3 too. J is TRGJP and V is TRGV9. V shed 2 bases, J shed 4 bases, and the junction held 5 bases outside the gene matches. Germline V gives CDR1 GITISATS, CDR2 ISYDGTV (reference sequence). CDR3 size: 17 residues. The CDR3 nucleotides read TGTGCCTTGTGGGAGGCACCTCAAGAGTTGGGCAAAAAAATCAAGGTATTT. This gives the protein CALWEAPQELGKKIKVF.

This clone was seen only a few times. This sample also contains other DNA sequences that code for the same CDR3. CDR3 sequence reads: CATWDGGDYYKKLF. DNA for the CDR3: TGTGCCACCTGGGATGGGGGGGATTATTATAAGAAACTCTTT. The rearrangement uses TRGV4 and TRGJ1 or TRGJ2. The CDR3 runs 14 residues. V lost 0 bases, J lost 2 bases, and 4 bases stayed unmatched. In germline, CDR1 is EGSTGY, CDR2 YDSYTSSV.

The rearrangement uses TRGV9 and TRGJP. Germline V lookup: CDR1 GITISATS, CDR2 ISYDGTV (reference sequence). The CDR3 runs 18 residues. The V segment lost 0 bases and the J segment 7 bases; nucleotides outside the gene matches: 9. The CDR3 DNA reads as TGTGCCTTGTGGGAGGTGGCGGCAAGTGAGTTGGGCAAAAAAATCAAGGTATTT. Its protein product is CALWEVAASELGKKIKVF.

By share of the sample, this clone is medium-sized. Other DNA sequences in this sample translate to the same CDR3. The V call is TRGV9, the J call TRGJP. The length of the CDR3 is 14 residues. Germline V CDR1 and CDR2: GITISATS, ISYDGTV (reference sequence). Trimming cost V 6 bases and J 5 bases; bases outside gene matches: 1. In DNA form, the CDR3 reads TGTGCCTTGTGGAAAGAGTTGGGCAAAAAAATCAAGGTATTT. It is translated as CALWKELGKKIKVF.

For this clone: A read error is the likely source, as a far larger clone sits one nucleotide away. This sample also contains other DNA sequences that code for the same CDR3. The chain couples TRGV9 to TRGJP. The CDR3 sequence is 16 residues long. Germline assignment: CDR1 GITISATS and CDR2 ISYDGTV (reference sequence). The CDR3 spells CALWEAFQLGKKIKVF. DNA of the CDR3: TGTGCCTTGTGGGAGGCCTTCCAGTTGGGAAAAAAAATCAAGGTATTT.

This clone was detected a few times. One base away lies a much larger clone, so this may be a sequencing read error. At the DNA level, this CDR3 is encoded by other sequences in the same sample as well. This rearrangement joins TRGV9 to TRGJP. The CDR3 has 15 amino acids. Germline V gene data show CDR1 as GITISATS and CDR2 as ISYDGTV (reference sequence). V lost 0 bases, J lost 8 bases, and 1 base stayed unmatched. CDR3 region: CALWEVQLGKKIKVF. For the CDR3, the DNA is TGTGCCTTGTGGGAGGTGCAGTTGGGCAAAAAAATCAAGGTATTT.

This rearrangement joins TRGV9 to TRGJP. This CDR3 spans 16 amino acids. CDR1 GITISATS and CDR2 ISYDGTV come from the germline V gene (reference sequence). With 2 bases clipped from V and 8 bases from J, the junction kept 6 bases outside the gene matches. CDR3 sequence (DNA): TGTGCCTTGTGGGAGGCCGAACAGTTGGGCAAAAAAATCAAGGTATTT. Translated: CALWEAEQLGKKIKVF.

This clone came up a few times. It differs at one base from a far larger clone, so likely a read error. V usage is TRGV9 and J usage is TRGJP. V shed 3 bases and J 9 bases; nucleotides not matched to a gene: 11. Germline V lookup: CDR1 GITISATS, CDR2 ISYDGTV (reference sequence). The length of the CDR3 is 17 residues. CDR3 coding DNA: TGTGCCTTGTGGGAGCCCCCCGCGGGGTTGGGCAAAAAAATCAAGGTATTT. Translated, it gives CALWEPPAGLGKKIKVF.

About this clone itself: Given a much more abundant clone one base away, this may be a read error. This chain joins TRGV9 and TRGJP. The CDR3 runs 15 residues. Germline CDR1 GITISATS, CDR2 ISYDGTV (reference sequence). CDR3 sequence (DNA): TGTGCCTTGTGGGAACAAGAGTTGGGCAAAAAAATCAGGGTATTT. This translates into CALWEQELGKKIRVF.

There are a few counts of this clone. At residue 11, the translated DNA and the protein in TCRdb do not agree; the protein given here is derived from the DNA. The chain has TRGV9 and TRGJP. The CDR3 sequence is 16 residues long. The germline gives CDR1 GITISATS, CDR2 ISYDGTV (reference sequence). CDR3 residues: CALWEAEELGRKIKVF. The CDR3 DNA follows: TGTGCCTTGTGGGAGGCAGAAGAGTTGGGCAGAAAAATCAAGGTATTT.

This clone qualifies as medium-sized. The identical CDR3 is also encoded by other nucleotide sequences in the sample. The chain uses TRGV9 and TRGJP. The germline CDR1 and CDR2 sequences are GITISATS and ISYDGTV (reference sequence). This CDR3 is 16 amino acids long. Unmatched junction bases numbered 4, after V lost 4 bases and J lost 4 bases. The CDR3 DNA reads TGTGCCTTGTGGGAACGTCAAGAGTTGGGCAAAAAAATCAAGGTATTT. This codes for CALWERQELGKKIKVF.

This clone was seen a single time. V and J are TRGV9 and TRGJ1 or TRGJ2. This CDR3 has 20 residues. CDR1 is GITISATS, CDR2 ISYDGTV, per germline (reference sequence). Trimming removed 2 bases from V and 6 bases from J; junction bases left unmatched: 28. CDR3 protein: CALWEAQADPQFRPVYKKLF. The CDR3 coding sequence is TGTGCCTTGTGGGAGGCCCAGGCGGACCCACAGTTTAGGCCCGTTTATAAGAAACTCTTT.

This clone was counted only a few times. The J gene is TRGJP, the V gene TRGV9. In germline, CDR1 is GITISATS, CDR2 ISYDGTV (reference sequence). This CDR3 is built from 15 residues. Trimming took 6 bases from V and 4 from J; bases not matched to a gene: 3. Here the CDR3 reads CALWHQELGKKIKVF. The CDR3 bases are TGTGCCTTGTGGCACCAAGAGTTGGGCAAAAAAATCAAGGTATTT.

As regards this clone: A junction end diverges from the germline sequence, so it may reflect a read error. The chain is built from TRGV5 and TRGJ1 or TRGJ2. The germline V gene encodes CDR1 VINAFY and CDR2 YDVSNSKD. The CDR3 totals 11 residues. The CDR3 sequence is CATWDRRKKLF. The CDR3 DNA is TGTGCCACCTGGGACAGGCGAAAGAAACTTTTT.

Points on this clone: This CDR3 is also generated by other DNA sequences in the sample. This rearrangement joins TRGV9 to TRGJ1 or TRGJ2. The V gene's germline CDR1 is GITISATS and CDR2 ISYDGTV (reference sequence). V shed 0 bases, J shed 10 bases, and the junction held 3 bases outside the gene matches. This CDR3 contains 11 residues. CDR3 nucleotides: TGTGCCTTGTGGGAGGTGGGAAAGAAACTCTTT. Its protein is CALWEVGKKLF.